The 27 T cell receptor beta chains reported below all come from one sample, sequenced in a study of blood T cells in healthy people across ages. With a J-beta primer mix and a sample-barcoded 5' primer, a second PCR ran roughly 6 to 11 cycles. MiXCR, applied by TCRdb to the 5' RACE reads, yields one record per CDR3 protein. The data contain some 1.5 million distinct CDR3 sequences, roughly 43% of them singletons. Source material: blood. The receptors were sampled from a woman under 30 in good health.

A few counts support this clonotype. The chain has TRBV27 and TRBJ1-5; 12 nucleotides align to TRBD1. CDR3 length equals 15 residues. Germline CDR1 is MNHEY and CDR2 is SMNVEV (reference sequence). The V segment lost 5 bases and the J segment 9 bases; nucleotides outside the gene matches: 8. For the CDR3, the DNA is TGTGCCAGCAGTACCGGGACAGGGGGCGTAGGGCCCCAGCATTTT. It yields the protein CASSTGTGGVGPQHF.

This clonotype was counted a few times. The chain uses TRBV6-6 and TRBJ1-4; D possibly corresponds to TRBD1 (5 bases). The CDR3 covers 15 residues. V dropped 2 bases and J dropped 1 base, with 8 bases sitting between them. Germline lookup yields CDR1 MNHNY and CDR2 SVGAGI (reference sequence). CDR3 nucleotides: TGTGCCAGCAGTTACAGAGACAGAACTAATGAAAAACTGTTTTTT. It yields the protein CASSYRDRTNEKLFF.

This clonotype came up a few times. The chain recombines TRBV5-1 with TRBJ1-2; a possible D gene is TRBD1 (6 bases). Germline assignment: CDR1 SGHRS and CDR2 YFSETQ. The V end was cut by 0 bases, the J end by 7 bases, with 22 bases between. This CDR3 spans 17 amino acids. The CDR3 reads CASSLGLENRVLGGYTF. DNA for the CDR3: TGCGCCAGCAGCTTGGGACTCGAGAACAGGGTTTTAGGTGGCTACACCTTC.

V gene TRBV20-1 combines with J gene TRBJ1-2; D is perhaps TRBD1 (5 bases). CDR3 length: 16 residues. Germline CDR1 DFQATT, CDR2 SNEGSKA (reference sequence). Trimming took off 6 bases at V and 0 bases at J, with 20 bases between the two ends. CDR3 loop: CSASQWGSLTNYGYTF. CDR3 nucleotide sequence: TGCAGTGCCTCGCAGTGGGGGTCCCTCACTAACTATGGCTACACCTTC.

This clonotype has just a few counts. The rearrangement joins TRBV20-1 to TRBJ2-5; possibly TRBD2 for D (6 bases). Germline-derived CDR1 and CDR2 are DFQATT and SNEGSKA (reference sequence). The CDR3 length is 13 residues. V was trimmed by 1 base and J by 5 bases, leaving 11 bases between them. The chain's CDR3 is CSARGGTGETQYF. CDR3 nucleotide sequence: TGCAGTGCTAGAGGAGGGACTGGGGAGACCCAGTACTTC.

The chain has TRBV4-3 and TRBJ1-1; TRBD1 aligns across 9 bases. The CDR3 runs 14 residues. Germline CDR1 reads LGHNA; CDR2 reads YSLEER. The V gene end was trimmed by 3 bases and the J gene end by 4 bases; junction bases not matched to a gene: 3. CDR3 amino acids: CASSHEDRGTEAFF. The CDR3 DNA sequence: TGCGCCAGCAGCCACGAGGACAGGGGCACTGAAGCTTTCTTT.

V and J are TRBV12-3 or TRBV12-4 and TRBJ2-1, with D perhaps matching TRBD2 (6 bases). Gene TRBJ2-7 matches the end of the DNA better, so the J call may be wrong. There are 16 residues in the CDR3. CDR3 loop: CASSSSWREPYNEQYF. The DNA of the CDR3 is TGTGCCAGCAGTTCTTCCTGGAGGGAGCCTTACAATGAGCAGTACTTC.

This clonotype was seen only a few times. CDR3 region: CASSLEGLDTDTQYF. In nucleotides, the CDR3 is TGTGCCAGCAGCTTAGAGGGACTAGACACAGATACGCAGTATTTT. The V and J genes are TRBV7-8 and TRBJ2-3; 8 bases match TRBD2. The J segment lost 2 bases and the V segment lost 1 base, leaving 2 bases of the junction unmatched. The CDR3 length is 15 residues. Per germline, CDR1 SGHVS and CDR2 FQNEAQ.

The rearrangement joins TRBV2 to TRBJ2-5; D perhaps matches TRBD2 (5 bases). Looked up from germline, CDR1 is SNHLY and CDR2 is FYNNEI. The germline V and J ends were trimmed by 8 bases and 2 bases, with 15 bases remaining between them. There are 14 residues in the CDR3. This CDR3 is CASVGMTGQETQYF. The CDR3, as DNA: TGTGCCAGCGTGGGGATGACGGGACAAGAGACCCAGTACTTC.

This chain connects TRBV20-1 to TRBJ2-7; 9 nucleotides line up with TRBD2. The CDR3 extends over 14 amino acids. CDR1 and CDR2 from the germline V gene are DFQATT and SNEGSKA (reference sequence). V lost 5 bases to trimming and J lost 4 bases; unmatched junction nucleotides: 9. CDR3 sequence: CSAPAPTSGYEQYF. CDR3 bases: TGCAGTGCTCCTGCCCCGACTAGCGGTTACGAGCAGTACTTC.

The rearrangement joins TRBV20-1 to TRBJ2-1, with TRBD2 matching 10 bases. Germline V lookup: CDR1 DFQATT, CDR2 SNEGSKA (reference sequence). V trimming: 0 bases; J trimming: 3 bases; junction bases outside the gene matches: 5. There are 16 residues in the CDR3. CDR3 sequence: CSARDRTSGLYNEQFF. The CDR3 DNA follows: TGCAGTGCTAGAGATCGGACTAGCGGCCTCTACAATGAGCAGTTCTTC.

A few counts support this clonotype. The chain recombines TRBV12-5 with TRBJ2-7, with 7 positions matching TRBD1. There are 16 residues in the CDR3. V lost 5 bases and J lost 4; bases outside the gene matches: 14. CDR1 is LGHNT, CDR2 FRNRAP, per germline. The CDR3 loop is CASGPRYGDRSYEQYF. DNA of the CDR3: TGTGCTAGTGGTCCCCGGTACGGGGACAGAAGTTACGAGCAGTACTTC.

The chain has TRBV6-2 or TRBV6-3 and TRBJ1-1, with a tentative D call TRBD1 (5 bases). The CDR3 sequence is 15 residues long. Trimming removed 6 bases at V and 0 bases at J, with 14 bases between. The germline V gene encodes CDR1 MNHEY and CDR2 SVGEGT. Written as DNA, the CDR3 is TGTGCCAGCAGGAACGGGGCACCGATGAACACTGAAGCTTTCTTT. Translation: CASRNGAPMNTEAFF.

This chain joins TRBV28 and TRBJ1-4, with a tentative D call TRBD1 (5 bases). CDR3 length equals 14 residues. Deletions cut 7 bases from V and 5 bases from J, with 14 bases between. CDR1 MDHEN and CDR2 SYDVKM come from the germline V gene. CDR3 protein: CASIGAGRNEKLFF. CDR3 sequence (DNA): TGTGCCAGCATTGGGGCAGGAAGAAATGAAAAACTGTTTTTT.

There are a few counts of this clonotype. The chain links TRBV4-2 to TRBJ2-1, with 14 bases identical to TRBD2. Trimming took 0 bases from V and 9 from J; bases not matched to a gene: 13. This CDR3 is built from 19 residues. Per the germline V gene, CDR1 is LGHNA and CDR2 is YNFKEQ. CDR3 residues: CASSQEGPLGTSGRSEQFF. CDR3 bases: TGTGCCAGCAGCCAAGAGGGTCCTCTAGGGACTAGCGGGAGATCTGAGCAGTTCTTC.

As regards this clonotype: Sequence at one end of the junction differs from germline and may be a read error. The chain recombines TRBV14 with TRBJ1-1; TRBD1 is a possible D gene (5 bases). There are 13 residues in the CDR3. CDR1 SGHDN and CDR2 FVKESK come from the germline V gene. CDR3 nucleotide sequence: TGTGCCAGCAGCTTTGACAGCAGGACTGAAGTTTTCTTT. It yields the protein CASSFDSRTEVFF.

The rearrangement links TRBV4-3 to TRBJ1-2; the match to TRBD1 covers 7 bases. CDR3 length equals 14 residues. The V gene end was trimmed by 3 bases and the J gene end by 6 bases; junction bases not matched to a gene: 7. Germline V CDR1 and CDR2: LGHNA, YSLEER. CDR3 sequence: CASSHLQGRNGYTF. The CDR3 nucleotides read TGCGCCAGCAGCCATTTACAGGGGCGGAATGGCTACACCTTC.

The chain recombines TRBV7-9 with TRBJ2-5; 8 positions match TRBD2. CDR1 SEHNR and CDR2 FQNEAQ come from the germline V gene (reference sequence). Germline trimming cut 8 bases from V and 3 bases from J; bases unmatched to any gene: 2. This CDR3 is 12 amino acids long. Here the CDR3 DNA reads TGTGCCAGCGGGACTAGTAAAGAGACCCAGTACTTC. Translating gives CASGTSKETQYF.

This clonotype was seen a handful of times. The V gene is TRBV21-1, the J gene TRBJ2-1; TRBD2 is the table's D call, not checked against the DNA. TRBV21-1 is a listed pseudogene. This CDR3 has 17 residues. For the CDR3, the DNA is TGTGCCAGCAGCAAAGTGCTAGCGGGAGGGAGTAACAATGAGCAGTTCTTC. Translated: CASSKVLAGGSNNEQFF.

This clonotype has ten or more counts. The chain couples TRBV7-2 to TRBJ2-1, with D possibly matching TRBD2 (5 bases). CDR3 length: 14 residues. Trimming pared 1 base from V and 2 bases from J, leaving 6 bases between. CDR1 is SGHTA and CDR2 is FQGNSA in the germline V gene. The CDR3 spells CASSLGRAYNEQFF. CDR3 nucleotides: TGTGCCAGCAGCTTAGGGCGGGCCTACAATGAGCAGTTCTTC.

The chain joins TRBV28 to TRBJ2-1; 7 positions match TRBD2. The V gene end was trimmed by 8 bases and the J gene end by 5 bases; junction bases not matched to a gene: 12. CDR1 MDHEN and CDR2 SYDVKM come from the germline V gene. This CDR3 has 15 residues. This chain's CDR3 is CASQLASYTNNEQFF. In nucleotides, the CDR3 is TGTGCCAGCCAACTAGCGTCCTACACGAACAATGAGCAGTTCTTC. Drawing the rest from reference TRBV28 and TRBJ2-1, the complete variable domain is DVKVTQSSRYLVKRTGEKVFLECVQDMDHENMFWYRQDPGLGLRLIYFSYDVKMKEKGDIPEGYSVSREKKERFSLILESASTNQTSMYLCASQLASYTNNEQFFGPGTRLTVL.

This rearrangement joins TRBV12-3 or TRBV12-4 to TRBJ2-2; TRBD2 aligns across 7 bases. This CDR3 has 17 residues. V lost 4 bases, J lost 5 bases, and 13 bases stayed unmatched. The CDR3 coding sequence is TGTGCCAGCAGTTCAGATTTGGCGGGAGAGTGGACCGGGGAGCTGTTTTTT. Translated: CASSSDLAGEWTGELFF.

The V gene is TRBV6-1, the J gene TRBJ2-7; D gene uncertain. The germline CDR1 and CDR2 sequences are MNHNS and SASEGT. This CDR3 has 11 amino acids. CDR3 sequence (DNA): TGTGCAGTCGACACCGCCTACGAGCAGTACTTC. Protein sequence: CAVDTAYEQYF.

This chain uses TRBV12-3 or TRBV12-4 with TRBJ1-1; D is ambiguous. This CDR3 is 13 amino acids long. The V end was cut by 1 base, the J end by 10 bases, with 13 bases between. CDR3 coding DNA: TGTGCCAGCAGTTTAGGGCTGCCGGGAGTAGCTTTCTTT. Translated: CASSLGLPGVAFF.

The chain links TRBV27 to TRBJ2-5; TRBD1 matches 12 bases. The length of the CDR3 is 17 residues. The trim removed 6 bases at V and 1 base at J, leaving 9 bases unmatched. Germline V gene data show CDR1 as MNHEY and CDR2 as SMNVEV (reference sequence). As DNA, the CDR3 is TGTGCCAGCAGAGAATTAGGGACAGGGGGCTTCCAAGAGACCCAGTACTTC. Translated, it gives CASRELGTGGFQETQYF.

The chain links TRBV4-1 to TRBJ1-3; D is undetermined. The V end was cut by 0 bases, the J end by 3 bases, with 0 bases between. Per the germline V gene, CDR1 is MGHRA and CDR2 is YSYEKL. The CDR3 is made up of 12 amino acids. The chain's CDR3 is CASSQDGNTIYF. The DNA of the CDR3 is TGCGCCAGCAGCCAAGATGGAAACACCATATATTTT.

The V and J genes are TRBV29-1 and TRBJ2-7; D not certain. CDR3 length: 13 amino acids. The germline V and J ends were trimmed by 8 bases and 2 bases, with 16 bases remaining between them. Germline CDR1 and CDR2: SQVTM and ANQGSEA. The CDR3 here is CSPPTGFAYEQYF. The CDR3, as DNA: TGCAGCCCGCCTACCGGGTTCGCCTACGAGCAGTACTTC.